The rows below give T cell receptor beta chains drawn from one sample of a study of tumor and adjacent non-tumor tissue in lung cancer. TCRdb fed the multiplex PCR reads into MiXCR, producing one record per CDR3 protein. The sample carries about 76,000 distinct CDR3 sequences, approximately 68% recorded once. Sequencing used lung tumor tissue. These receptors originate from a woman between 70 and 85 years old with non-small cell lung cancer. CDR3s include the opening cysteine and the closing phenylalanine or tryptophan. A D gene is named only where the DNA matches it firmly. Clone size is not always given. Where it is, it says once, few, many or a class for expanded clones.

once	15	NA	TRBV29-1	TRBJ1-2	CCVEHKGLANYGYTF	TGCTGCGTTGAACACAAGGGGCTAGCTAACTATGGCTACACCTTC
NA	13	NA	TRBV29-1	TRBJ1-1	CSRRTELKTEAFF	TGCAGCAGACGGACAGAGCTGAAAACTGAAGCTTTCTTT
many	16	TRBD2	TRBV28	TRBJ2-2	CASTPPAGGNTGELFF	TGTGCCAGCACCCCCCCCGCGGGGGGGAACACCGGGGAGCTGTTTTTT
NA	12	NA	TRBV29-1	TRBJ1-1	CSVPAGTHEAFF	TGCAGCGTACCTGCCGGGACACATGAAGCATTCTTT
NA	15	TRBD1	TRBV4-1	TRBJ1-2	CARSQAGTGVYGYTF	TGCGCCAGAAGTCAGGCCGGGACAGGGGTCTATGGCTACACCTTC
NA	16	TRBD1	TRBV28	TRBJ2-4	CANSPRQGRSKNIQYF	TGTGCCAACAGTCCCCGACAGGGGAGGAGCAAAAACATTCAGTACTTC
NA	16	TRBD2	TRBV12-3/TRBV12-4	TRBJ2-2	CASSLDSGSPTGGLFF	TGTGCCAGCAGTTTGGATAGCGGGAGTCCCACCGGAGGGCTGTTTTTT
NA	15	TRBD2	TRBV19	TRBJ2-1	CAIGNQRGTTNEQFF	TGTGCCATTGGAAATCAGCGGGGGACCACCAATGAGCAGTTCTTC
many	14	TRBD2	TRBV6-5	TRBJ2-3	CASSYSAGEGTQYF	TGTGCCAGCAGTTACTCAGCGGGAGAGGGTACGCAGTATTTT
many	17	TRBD1	TRBV4-1	TRBJ2-7	CASSQPQDRATSYEQYF	TGCGCCAGCAGCCAACCGCAGGACAGGGCTACGTCCTACGAGCAGTACTTC
NA	15	TRBD2	TRBV6-6	TRBJ2-7	CANSYPSGSWYEQDF	TGTGCCAACAGTTATCCTAGCGGGAGTTGGTACGAGCAGGACTTC
NA	15	TRBD1	TRBV29-1	TRBJ1-2	CSVEHRGLADYGYTF	TGCAGCGTTGAACACAGGGGACTAGCTGACTATGGCTACACCTTC
many	14	NA	TRBV11-2	TRBJ2-1	CASSFRSSYNEQFF	TGTGCCAGCAGCTTTCGGAGCTCCTACAATGAGCAGTTCTTC
NA	16	TRBD1	TRBV12-3/TRBV12-4	TRBJ1-5	CASSLSTRGVGQPQHF	TGTGCCAGCAGTTTATCGACCAGGGGGGTTGGTCAGCCCCAGCATTTT
few	16	TRBD1	TRBV30	TRBJ2-6	CAWRTGGASGANVLTF	TGTGCCTGGAGGACAGGGGGCGCCTCTGGGGCCAACGTCCTGACTTTC
NA	14	NA	TRBV7-3	TRBJ1-1	CANSSSVGDTEAFF	TGTGCCAATAGCTCCTCAGTAGGCGACACTGAAGCTTTCTTT
NA	15	NA	TRBV6-2/TRBV6-3	TRBJ2-2	CASRKTRGNTGDLFF	TGTGCCAGCAGAAAGACTCGTGGGAACACCGGGGACCTGTTTTTT
NA	13	NA	TRBV29-1	TRBJ1-1	CSLSSDLSTEAFF	TGCAGCCTTAGTAGTGACCTGAGCACTGAAGCTTTCTTT
NA	15	NA	TRBV6-1	TRBJ1-6	CASSEGPGLSSPHHF	TGTGCCAGCAGTGAAGGGCCAGGCTTGTCTTCACCCCACCACTTT
NA	13	NA	TRBV29-1	TRBJ2-7	CYVSRGGGSEQYF	TGCTACGTCAGCCGGGGCGGGGGCAGCGAGCAGTACTTC
NA	15	TRBD2	TRBV5-4	TRBJ2-7	CASSSQTSGNYEQYF	TGTGCCAGCAGCTCACAGACTAGCGGGAACTATGAGCAGTACTTC
many	13	NA	TRBV14	TRBJ2-7	CASSHSAHVEQYF	TGTGCCAGCAGCCATTCAGCCCATGTCGAGCAGTACTTC
NA	14	NA	TRBV12-3/TRBV12-4	TRBJ1-4	CVSGLDGIREKLFF	TGTGTCAGCGGTTTAGATGGGATTCGGGAAAAACTGTTTTTT
NA	15	TRBD2	TRBV11-2	TRBJ2-7	CASSSVVAGGKEQYF	TGTGCCAGCAGCTCCGTAGTGGCGGGAGGGAAGGAGCAGTACTTC
NA	14	TRBD1	TRBV10-3	TRBJ1-1	CDIRRDRDRTEALF	TGTGACATCAGAAGAGACAGGGACCGCACTGAAGCTTTATTT